Listed here are 32 T cell receptor beta chains from one sample, sequenced in a study of OX40 agonist ivuxolimab in advanced cancers. TCRdb's copy holds only in-frame clones and misses some; the assay was immunoSEQ multiplex PCR. The sample records 45,000 to 65,000 clones, approximately 91% being singletons. The sequencing here drew on CD4+ or CD8+ T cells sorted from blood, taken in a trial of the OX40 agonist ivuxolimab. These receptors were collected from an adult with an advanced solid tumor such as melanoma, head and neck, liver or kidney cancer.

The rearrangement links TRBV11-2 to TRBJ2-7, with D possibly TRBD2 on 6 matching bases. V lost 5 bases to trimming and J lost 5 bases, with 16 bases between them. This CDR3 region has 14 residues. Germline CDR1 SGHAT, CDR2 FQNNGV. The chain's CDR3 is CASSPLTGRHEQYF. The CDR3 nucleotides are TGTGCCAGCAGCCCACTAACCGGGAGACACGAGCAGTACTTC.

The CDR3 here is CASITFGQFNYGYTF. CDR3 coding DNA: TGTGCCAGCATTACCTTCGGACAGTTTAACTATGGCTACACCTTC. The genes are TRBV28 and TRBJ1-2; weak D call: TRBD1 (6 bases). The CDR3 contains 15 residues. Deletions cut 7 bases from V and 1 base from J, with 16 bases between. The germline gives CDR1 MDHEN, CDR2 SYDVKM.

The chain recombines TRBV7-9 with TRBJ2-4, with TRBD2 matching 15 bases. The CDR3 consists of 19 residues. J gave up 7 bases and V 5 bases, and 15 bases lay outside the gene matches. Germline CDR1 SEHNR, CDR2 FQNEAQ (reference sequence). The CDR3 is CASSGTAGTSGRPGNIQYF. The CDR3 bases are TGTGCCAGCAGCGGGACGGCGGGGACTAGCGGGAGGCCTGGGAACATTCAGTACTTC.

The CDR3 protein is CASSPSDRRNEKLFF. The CDR3 DNA reads TGCGCCAGCAGCCCTTCGGACAGAAGGAATGAAAAACTGTTTTTT. The chain joins TRBV5-1 to TRBJ1-4; D perhaps matches TRBD1 (6 bases). Germline V gene data show CDR1 as SGHRS and CDR2 as YFSETQ. Trimming left V 4 bases short and J 5 bases short, with 15 bases between. The CDR3 has 15 amino acids. Drawing the rest from reference TRBV5-1 and TRBJ1-4, the complete variable domain is KAGVTQTPRYLIKTRGQQVTLSCSPISGHRSVSWYQQTPGQGLQFLFEYFSETQRNKGNFPGRFSGRQFSNSRSEMNVSTLELGDSALYLCASSPSDRRNEKLFFGSGTQLSVL.

The chain uses TRBV5-1 and TRBJ2-7, with a possible D match to TRBD2 (6 bases). CDR3 length equals 16 residues. The V gene lost 1 base and the J gene lost 2 bases, with 16 bases spanning the gap. Germline CDR1 SGHRS, CDR2 YFSETQ. The CDR3 reads CASSLTPQGTPYEQYF. In DNA, the CDR3 is TGCGCCAGCAGCTTGACCCCGCAAGGGACTCCCTACGAGCAGTACTTC.

The rearrangement uses TRBV5-1 and TRBJ1-4; D ambiguous. Trimming took off 7 bases at V and 0 bases at J, with 10 bases between the two ends. The CDR3 runs to 14 residues. Germline CDR1 reads SGHRS; CDR2 reads YFSETQ. The chain's CDR3 is CASRTSPTNEKLFF. The CDR3 region has the DNA TGCGCCAGCCGAACAAGCCCAACTAATGAAAAACTGTTTTTT.

The gene calls are TRBV7-6 and TRBJ1-2; TRBD1 is a possible D gene (5 bases). The germline gives CDR1 SGHVS, CDR2 FNYEAQ. Between the trimmed V and J ends, which lost 1 base and 8 bases, there was a span of 14 bases. CDR3 size: 14 residues. As DNA, the CDR3 is TGTGCCAGCAGCTTAGACTCTCGGGGCGGGGGCTACACCTTC. It is translated as CASSLDSRGGGYTF.

The chain uses TRBV10-3 and TRBJ2-7; 10 nucleotides agree with TRBD2. Germline trimming cut 2 bases from V and 0 bases from J; bases unmatched to any gene: 25. Germline loops: CDR1 ENHRY, CDR2 SYGVKD. The CDR3 is 23 residues long. The CDR3 sequence: CAISETRVTARASGSGGSYEQYF. The CDR3 coding sequence is TGTGCCATCAGTGAGACCAGGGTGACGGCCCGGGCTAGCGGGAGCGGTGGCTCCTACGAGCAGTACTTC.

V gene TRBV18 combines with J gene TRBJ2-2; 9 nucleotides line up with TRBD2. The CDR3 has 16 residues. Germline loops: CDR1 KGHSH, CDR2 LQKENI. Unmatched junction bases numbered 6, after V lost 0 bases and J lost 7 bases. The CDR3 region is CASSPPLAGYFGELFF. Here the CDR3 DNA reads TGTGCCAGCTCACCACCGCTAGCGGGATACTTCGGGGAGCTGTTTTTT. Full variable domain (missing parts from reference TRBV18 and TRBJ2-2): NAGVMQNPRHLVRRRGQEARLRCSPMKGHSHVYWYRQLPEEGLKFMVYLQKENIIDESGMPKERFSAEFPKEGPSILRIQQVVRGDSAAYFCASSPPLAGYFGELFFGEGSRLTVL.

This clone was picked up a small number of times. The J gene is TRBJ2-2, the V gene TRBV2, with TRBD1 as a possible D gene (5 bases). Germline-derived CDR1 and CDR2 are SNHLY and FYNNEI. Trimming cost V 7 bases and J 2 bases, with 11 bases left between them. The CDR3 is 14 amino acids. CDR3 region: CASNKGSNTGELFF. DNA of the CDR3: TGTGCCAGCAACAAGGGGTCAAACACCGGGGAGCTGTTTTTT.

This clone was counted a single time. The chain has TRBV7-6 and TRBJ1-2; TRBD1 aligns across 9 bases. The CDR3 loop spans 14 amino acids. Per germline, CDR1 SGHVS and CDR2 FNYEAQ. The trim removed 5 bases at V and 3 bases at J, leaving 4 bases unmatched. CDR3 bases: TGTGCCAGCAGCCCCCGGGACAGGGACTATGGCTACACCTTC. Protein sequence: CASSPRDRDYGYTF.

The chain links TRBV10-1 to TRBJ1-1; D might be TRBD1 (6 bases). Germline CDR1 is WNHNN and CDR2 is SYGVQD (reference sequence). V lost 0 bases and J lost 3, with 29 bases in between. The CDR3 covers 21 residues. The CDR3 nucleotides read TGCGCCAGCAGTGAGTCGAGCTGGGCTGGGGACATTCAAAAAGGCTACACTGAAGCTTTCTTT. Its protein is CASSESSWAGDIQKGYTEAFF.

V and J are TRBV5-4 and TRBJ1-3, with D uncertain. The germline gives CDR1 SGHNT, CDR2 YYREEE (reference sequence). This CDR3 has 13 amino acids. V was cut by 0 bases and J by 7 bases, with 8 bases left in between. As DNA, the CDR3 is TGTGCCAGCAGCTTGGCCGACGCGAACACCATATATTTT. Amino acids: CASSLADANTIYF.

The chain uses TRBV7-2 and TRBJ2-7; no clear D. Germline V gene lookup returns CDR1 SGHTA and CDR2 FQGNSA. Trimming cost V 1 base and J 5 bases, with 9 bases left between them. The CDR3 is made up of 13 amino acids. The CDR3 region is CASSLDRQHEQYF. The DNA of the CDR3 is TGTGCCAGCAGCTTAGATCGACAACACGAGCAGTACTTC.

The rearrangement joins TRBV6-1 to TRBJ2-7, with 8 bases aligning to TRBD2. Germline values: CDR1 MNHNS, CDR2 SASEGT. The CDR3 covers 17 residues. Losses at the gene ends were 0 bases for V and 2 bases for J; bases not matched to a gene: 9. The DNA for the CDR3 is TGTGCCAGCAGTGAAGCCGCGGGACTAGATATTCCCTACGAGCAGTACTTC. Amino acid sequence: CASSEAAGLDIPYEQYF.

The chain joins TRBV9 to TRBJ2-3; unclear D gene. This CDR3 comprises 13 residues. The V gene lost 0 bases and the J gene lost 3 bases, with 5 bases spanning the gap. Germline V gene sequence: CDR1 SGDLS, CDR2 YYNGEE. The CDR3 DNA follows: TGTGCCAGCAGCGTAGGTGGTACAGATACGCAGTATTTT. Protein: CASSVGGTDTQYF.

The chain uses TRBV27 and TRBJ2-1; no clear D. Germline V gives CDR1 MNHEY, CDR2 SMNVEV (reference sequence). The ends were cut back, 3 bases at V and 9 bases at J, with 15 bases in the middle. CDR3 length equals 14 residues. The CDR3 loop reads CASSLETATTEQFF. CDR3 coding DNA: TGTGCCAGCAGTTTGGAGACTGCTACAACTGAGCAGTTCTTC.

The chain uses TRBV28 and TRBJ2-3; D unresolved. CDR3 length: 14 amino acids. V was trimmed by 8 bases and J by 2 bases, leaving 14 bases between them. Germline V gives CDR1 MDHEN, CDR2 SYDVKM. The CDR3, as DNA: TGTGCCAGCGTTATACACACAAACACAGATACGCAGTATTTT. Residues: CASVIHTNTDTQYF. Using reference TRBV28 and TRBJ2-3 for the parts outside the CDR3, the full variable domain is DVKVTQSSRYLVKRTGEKVFLECVQDMDHENMFWYRQDPGLGLRLIYFSYDVKMKEKGDIPEGYSVSREKKERFSLILESASTNQTSMYLCASVIHTNTDTQYFGPGTRLTVL.

The rearrangement joins TRBV5-4 to TRBJ1-3, with D tentatively TRBD1 (5 bases). The CDR3 covers 18 residues. Germline V CDR1 and CDR2: SGHNT, YYREEE (reference sequence). V was pared by 0 bases and J by 0 bases, with 16 bases between. Written as DNA, the CDR3 is TGTGCCAGCAGCTTGGACCCGGGACGGATGAGCTCTGGAAACACCATATATTTT. Protein product: CASSLDPGRMSSGNTIYF.

The CDR3 protein is CASSRRGEGSEKLFF. The DNA of the CDR3 is TGTGCCAGCAGCCGACGGGGGGAGGGAAGCGAAAAACTGTTTTTT. The chain is built from TRBV7-9 and TRBJ1-4, with D possibly TRBD1 on 5 matching bases. Per germline, CDR1 SEHNR and CDR2 FQNEAQ (reference sequence). CDR3 length: 15 residues. The V end was cut by 5 bases, the J end by 8 bases, with 18 bases between.

V and J are TRBV28 and TRBJ1-2, with D unclear. Germline V CDR1 and CDR2: MDHEN, SYDVKM. CDR3 length equals 17 residues. V lost 4 bases and J 4 bases, leaving 22 bases between the germline ends. The CDR3 region has the DNA TGTGCCAGCAGTTCTCACTCGCTCCCTAGGCCCTCCTATGGCTACACCTTC. Amino acids: CASSSHSLPRPSYGYTF.

V usage is TRBV6-5 and J usage is TRBJ1-1; 8 nucleotides align to TRBD1. Germline values: CDR1 MNHEY, CDR2 SVGAGI. This CDR3 region has 14 residues. With V trimmed by 6 bases and J by 5 bases, 8 bases remained unmatched. The CDR3 nucleotides are TGTGCCAGCAGACCGGACAGGGTATATACTGAAGCTTTCTTT. It translates to CASRPDRVYTEAFF.

The chain couples TRBV5-1 to TRBJ2-1; the D gene is possibly TRBD2 (6 bases). Trimming cost V 5 bases and J 4 bases, with 16 bases left between them. The CDR3 sequence is 15 residues long. Germline assignment: CDR1 SGHRS and CDR2 YFSETQ. In DNA form, the CDR3 reads TGCGCCAGCAGTTCGTACGGGCGGGAATACAATGAGCAGTTCTTC. Translation: CASSSYGREYNEQFF.

V usage is TRBV19 and J usage is TRBJ2-7, with 8 bases fitting TRBD1. The CDR3 is 15 residues long. Trimming cost V 3 bases and J 5 bases; bases outside gene matches: 9. Germline-derived CDR1 and CDR2 are LNHDA and SQIVND (reference sequence). The CDR3 sequence is CASSMATGVKHEQYF. CDR3 sequence (DNA): TGTGCCAGTAGTATGGCGACAGGGGTGAAACACGAGCAGTACTTC.

The sample holds a few counts of this clone. Here the CDR3 reads CASSPADRDYEQYF. CDR3 nucleotides: TGTGCCAGCAGCCCCGCCGACAGGGACTACGAGCAGTACTTC. This sequence joins TRBV7-6 and TRBJ2-7, with 7 bases that match TRBD1. This CDR3 has 14 residues. V trimming: 5 bases; J trimming: 3 bases; junction bases outside the gene matches: 7. Germline CDR1 reads SGHVS; CDR2 reads FNYEAQ.

This chain connects TRBV19 to TRBJ1-1; the D gene is possibly TRBD1 (6 bases). Germline assignment: CDR1 LNHDA and CDR2 SQIVND (reference sequence). The CDR3 extends over 13 amino acids. V was shortened by 0 bases and J by 8 bases, with 10 bases between the two germline ends. CDR3 bases: TGTGCCAGTAGTATAGATCGGGGGGCAGAAGCTTTCTTT. The encoded protein is CASSIDRGAEAFF. Combining the CDR3 with reference TRBV19 and TRBJ1-1 gives the whole variable domain DGGITQSPKYLFRKEGQNVTLSCEQNLNHDAMYWYRQDPGQGLRLIYYSQIVNDFQKGDIAEGYSVSREKKESFPLTVTSAQKNPTAFYLCASSIDRGAEAFFGQGTRLTVV.

This clone was counted a few times. The J gene is TRBJ2-3, the V gene TRBV2; TRBD1 might be the D (5 bases). The CDR3 has 14 residues. From germline, CDR1 is SNHLY and CDR2 FYNNEI. Trimming pared 7 bases from V and 0 bases from J, leaving 11 bases between. The DNA for the CDR3 is TGTGCCAGCAAGAAGGGGCAAAGCACAGATACGCAGTATTTT. Translation gives CASKKGQSTDTQYF.

J is TRBJ1-3 and V is TRBV7-6, with TRBD1 identical over 7 bases. The CDR3 sequence is 16 residues long. V shed 1 base, J shed 2 bases, and the junction held 5 bases outside the gene matches. The V gene's germline CDR1 is SGHVS and CDR2 FNYEAQ. CDR3: CASSLESGTAGNTIYF. The CDR3 DNA reads as TGTGCCAGCAGCTTAGAGTCCGGGACAGCTGGAAACACCATATATTTT.

V gene TRBV5-1 combines with J gene TRBJ1-4; D remains ambiguous. CDR3 length equals 15 residues. Trimming removed 2 bases at V and 5 bases at J, with 13 bases between. Germline CDR1 SGHRS, CDR2 YFSETQ. The CDR3 is CASSFFDGLNEKLFF. CDR3 nucleotides: TGCGCCAGCAGCTTTTTTGACGGTCTCAATGAAAAACTGTTTTTT.

This sequence joins TRBV5-1 and TRBJ2-1; 10 bases fit TRBD2. Germline V gene lookup returns CDR1 SGHRS and CDR2 YFSETQ. The CDR3 is 17 residues long. V shed 2 bases, J shed 7 bases, and the junction held 12 bases outside the gene matches. The CDR3 DNA reads as TGCGCCAGCAGCTTAGCGCCTCCTAGCGGGAGTTGGAATGAGCAGTTCTTC. Amino acids: CASSLAPPSGSWNEQFF.

J is TRBJ2-7 and V is TRBV6-6; TRBD1 agrees at 7 bases. V shed 5 bases and J 0 bases; nucleotides not matched to a gene: 7. Germline V gene data show CDR1 as MNHNY and CDR2 as SVGAGI (reference sequence). The CDR3 covers 15 residues. In DNA form, the CDR3 reads TGTGCCAGCAGTCGAGGACAGGCCAGCTCCTACGAGCAGTACTTC. This sequence encodes CASSRGQASSYEQYF.

The V call is TRBV28, the J call TRBJ2-7, with TRBD2 matching 7 bases. The CDR3 totals 14 residues. Per the germline V gene, CDR1 is MDHEN and CDR2 is SYDVKM. V was pared by 5 bases and J by 4 bases, with 8 bases of the junction left unmatched. The CDR3 bases are TGTGCCAGCAGTGGGGGACTACCCCCGTACGAGCAGTACTTC. As protein: CASSGGLPPYEQYF.